These T cell receptor beta chains were read from a single sample in a study of blood T cell repertoires in COVID-19. Here immunoSEQ multiplex PCR was the method, and the copy in TCRdb shows in-frame clones only, minus some. The data show fewer than 500,000 clones, approximately 90% seen once. Sequencing used PBMCs or T cells enriched from blood (not recorded which). Receptors were obtained from a woman aged 18-35 years with acute COVID-19. Each CDR3 is given with its conserved first and last residue. A D gene is named only where the DNA matches it firmly. Not every row has a clone size; where given, it reads once, few, many or a size class.

TRBJ2-1,TRBV4-1,NA,NA,CASSSGQYNEQFF,TGCGCCAGCAGCTCTGGACAGTACAATGAGCAGTTCTTC
TRBJ2-4,TRBV10-1,TRBD1,once,CASSDRDRANIQYF,TGCGCCAGCAGTGACCGGGACAGGGCTAACATTCAGTACTTC
TRBJ2-7,TRBV11-2,NA,once,CASSPTAGRGRPFWYEQYF,TGTGCCAGCAGCCCCACGGCGGGGAGAGGGAGGCCCTTTTGGTACGAGCAGTACTTC
TRBJ2-2,TRBV7-9,TRBD2,NA,CASRFSGGPSTGELFF,TGTGCCAGCAGATTTAGCGGGGGGCCCTCCACCGGGGAGCTGTTTTTT
TRBJ1-1,TRBV15,NA,NA,CATSRKGTEAFF,TGTGCCACCAGCAGAAAGGGGACTGAAGCTTTCTTT
TRBJ1-4,TRBV10-3,NA,NA,CAISESQRATNEKLFF,TGTGCCATCAGTGAGTCACAGAGAGCAACTAATGAAAAACTGTTTTTT
TRBJ2-1,TRBV7-8,TRBD2,NA,CASRLSSGGRWNEQFF,TGTGCCAGCAGGCTTAGTTCGGGAGGGCGTTGGAATGAGCAGTTCTTC
TRBJ2-7,TRBV7-9,NA,NA,CATYRQESSYEQYF,TGTGCCACCTACCGACAGGAAAGCTCCTACGAGCAGTACTTC
TRBJ1-1,TRBV28,TRBD1,NA,CASSSTGLGTEAFF,TGTGCCAGCAGCTCGACAGGGCTGGGAACTGAAGCTTTCTTT
TRBJ1-5,TRBV5-6,TRBD1,few,CASSIGQGGQPQHF,TGTGCCAGCAGCATCGGACAGGGGGGCCAGCCCCAGCATTTT
TRBJ1-2,TRBV12-3/TRBV12-4,TRBD1,NA,CATPGQISSGYTF,TGTGCCACCCCGGGACAGATAAGTTCTGGCTACACCTTC
TRBJ1-2,TRBV6-8,NA,NA,CASSWPRGPYYGYTF,TGTGCCAGCAGTTGGCCCAGAGGGCCCTACTATGGCTACACCTTC
TRBJ1-1,TRBV12-3/TRBV12-4,TRBD1,NA,CASSLDRGQKAFF,TGTGCCAGCAGTCTCGACAGGGGTCAAAAAGCTTTCTTT
TRBJ2-3,TRBV14,NA,NA,CASSQEWGGSHTQYF,TGTGCCAGCAGCCAAGAGTGGGGCGGCAGTCATACGCAGTATTTT
TRBJ2-7,TRBV9,NA,NA,CASSGGLSSYEQYF,TGTGCCAGCAGCGGCGGGCTGAGCTCCTACGAGCAGTACTTC
TRBJ1-6,TRBV7-2,NA,NA,CASSPYNSPLHF,TGTGCCAGCAGCCCATATAATTCACCCCTCCACTTT
TRBJ1-6,TRBV19,NA,NA,CASSITQGNINSPLHF,TGTGCCAGTAGTATAACCCAGGGGAACATTAATTCACCCCTCCACTTT
TRBJ2-1,TRBV5-1,TRBD1,NA,CASSPSSGTGSEQFF,TGCGCCAGCAGCCCAAGCTCCGGGACAGGGAGTGAGCAGTTCTTC
TRBJ2-1,TRBV5-6,NA,NA,CASSPRGGRVNEQFF,TGTGCCAGCAGCCCTCGGGGAGGCCGGGTAAATGAGCAGTTCTTC
TRBJ2-7,TRBV28,NA,NA,CASGGYSYEQYF,TGTGCCAGCGGAGGATACTCCTACGAGCAGTACTTC
TRBJ1-1,TRBV7-8,NA,NA,CASSRTEGTEAFF,TGTGCCAGCAGCCGGACGGAGGGGACTGAAGCTTTCTTT
TRBJ2-7,TRBV7-2,NA,NA,CASRQDSLNYEQYF,TGTGCCAGCAGACAAGACAGTCTCAACTACGAGCAGTACTTC
TRBJ2-3,TRBV5-1,TRBD2,once,CASSPMGAGGTDTQYF,TGCGCCAGCAGCCCGATGGGAGCGGGGGGGACAGATACGCAGTATTTT
TRBJ2-7,TRBV5-1,NA,NA,CASSGDTTYEQYF,TGCGCCAGCAGCGGGGACACTACCTACGAGCAGTACTTC
TRBJ1-4,TRBV27,TRBD1,once,CASSLGDRDEKLFF,TGTGCCAGCAGTTTAGGGGACAGAGATGAAAAACTGTTTTTT
TRBJ1-1,TRBV18,TRBD1,NA,CASAQKTGGPGNTEAFF,TGTGCCAGCGCCCAAAAAACAGGGGGCCCAGGGAACACTGAAGCTTTCTTT
TRBJ1-3,TRBV30,NA,NA,CAWNGRNYGNTIYF,TGTGCCTGGAATGGCAGAAATTATGGAAACACCATATATTTT
TRBJ1-1,TRBV6-2/TRBV6-3,NA,NA,CASSYRLRAGEGDTEAFF,TGTGCCAGCAGTTATAGGCTAAGGGCAGGTGAAGGGGACACTGAAGCTTTCTTT
TRBJ1-1,TRBV11-2,TRBD1,NA,CASSLGRGGQTEAFF,TGTGCCAGCAGCTTAGGGCGAGGGGGCCAGACTGAAGCTTTCTTT
TRBJ2-2,TRBV27,NA,once,CASSWGLPNTGELFF,TGTGCCAGCAGTTGGGGACTCCCGAACACCGGGGAGCTGTTTTTT
TRBJ1-5,TRBV12-3/TRBV12-4,NA,NA,CASSIGTHQPQHF,TGTGCCAGCAGCATCGGGACACACCAGCCCCAGCATTTT
TRBJ1-1,TRBV18,TRBD1,NA,CASSPPNRGLGTEAFF,TGTGCCAGCTCACCACCTAACAGGGGGCTGGGCACTGAAGCTTTCTTT
TRBJ2-1,TRBV10-3,TRBD1,NA,CAISESEGQGSYNEQFF,TGTGCCATCAGTGAGTCGGAGGGACAGGGTTCCTACAATGAGCAGTTCTTC
TRBJ2-7,TRBV27,NA,once,CASSLIYEQYF,TGTGCCAGCAGTTTAATATACGAGCAGTACTTC
TRBJ2-2,TRBV9,NA,NA,CASSVEQTGELFF,TGTGCCAGCAGCGTAGAGCAAACCGGGGAGCTGTTTTTT
TRBJ2-7,TRBV3-1/TRBV3-2,NA,NA,CASSQVSPYEQYF,TGTGCCAGCAGCCAAGTAAGCCCTTACGAGCAGTACTTC
TRBJ2-5,TRBV5-6,TRBD2,NA,CASSPGGLGISETQYF,TGTGCCAGCAGCCCGGGGGGGCTCGGTATTTCGGAGACCCAGTACTTC
TRBJ1-5,TRBV2,NA,NA,CASSVGPGRVVSNQPQHF,TGTGCCAGCAGTGTAGGCCCGGGTCGTGTGGTGAGCAATCAGCCCCAGCATTTT
TRBJ2-5,TRBV4-3,NA,NA,CASSQDESLKETQYF,TGCGCCAGCAGCCAAGACGAGAGCCTGAAAGAGACCCAGTACTTC
TRBJ2-3,TRBV3-1/TRBV3-2,NA,NA,CASSESGAATDTQYF,TGTGCCAGCAGTGAATCAGGGGCGGCCACAGATACGCAGTATTTT
TRBJ1-6,TRBV4-1,TRBD1,NA,CASSLGQGFFYLSPLHF,TGCGCCAGCAGCCTGGGACAGGGGTTTTTCTATTTGTCACCCCTCCACTTT
TRBJ1-5,TRBV5-5,NA,NA,CASSFAQTDQPQHF,TGTGCCAGCAGCTTTGCCCAGACAGATCAGCCCCAGCATTTT
TRBJ2-6,TRBV3-1/TRBV3-2,NA,NA,CASSHRAGANVLTF,TGTGCCAGCAGCCATAGAGCTGGGGCCAACGTCCTGACTTTC
TRBJ1-2,TRBV19,NA,few,CASTVGRGYTF,TGTGCCAGTACCGTGGGTAGAGGATACACCTTC
TRBJ1-1,TRBV5-4,NA,NA,CASSLHNREAFF,TGTGCCAGCAGCCTGCACAACCGGGAGGCTTTCTTT
TRBJ1-6,TRBV19,TRBD1,NA,CASNGQGNSPLHF,TGTGCCAGTAACGGACAGGGTAATTCACCCCTCCACTTT
TRBJ2-1,TRBV7-2,TRBD2,few,CASSLGWLAGGYNEQFF,TGTGCCAGCAGCTTAGGCTGGCTAGCGGGCGGTTACAATGAGCAGTTCTTC
TRBJ1-6,TRBV9,TRBD1,NA,CASSVWSGGRSPLHF,TGTGCCAGCAGCGTTTGGTCAGGGGGTCGTTCACCCCTCCACTTT
TRBJ2-5,TRBV7-3,TRBD2,NA,CASSLGTSGSKETQYF,TGTGCCAGCAGCCTAGGGACTAGCGGGAGCAAAGAGACCCAGTACTTC
TRBJ2-3,TRBV27,TRBD2,once,CASSGGGTTDTQYF,TGTGCCAGCAGTGGGGGGGGGACCACAGATACGCAGTATTTT
TRBJ1-1,TRBV12-3/TRBV12-4,NA,NA,CASRDTNEREAFF,TGTGCCAGCCGGGACACCAACGAACGTGAAGCTTTCTTT